One and the same sample provided the 29 T cell receptor beta chains below, sequenced in a study of shared clonotypes between healthy human individuals. Assay used: immunoSEQ multiplex PCR; TCRdb lists only in-frame clones, some missing. Among 190,000 or so clones listed, 60% to 75% were seen once. Sequencing was carried out using memory CD4+ T cells sorted from blood. Subset described: CD45RA-negative fraction. The source of these receptors is a man aged 30 to 39 in good health.

This chain links TRBV29-1 with TRBJ1-4; the D is unclear. V lost 3 bases and J 8 bases, leaving 7 bases between the germline ends. Looked up from germline, CDR1 is SQVTM and CDR2 is ANQGSEA. This CDR3 is built from 11 residues. The CDR3 DNA reads TGCAGCGTTGAGGACTTCGAAAAACTGTTTTTT. Translation: CSVEDFEKLFF. Full variable domain (missing parts from reference TRBV29-1 and TRBJ1-4): SAVISQKPSRDICQRGTSLTIQCQVDSQVTMMFWYRQQPGQSLTLIATANQGSEATYESGFVIDKFPISRPNLTFSTLTVSNMSPEDSSIYLCSVEDFEKLFFGSGTQLSVL.

This clone was observed a few times. The chain couples TRBV18 to TRBJ2-5, with TRBD1 identical over 11 bases. This CDR3 has 15 residues. V gave up 4 bases and J gave up 5 bases; unmatched junction bases: 6. Germline CDR1 KGHSH, CDR2 LQKENI. The CDR3 loop is CASSLSRDRGETQYF. CDR3 nucleotides: TGTGCCAGCTCACTGTCGCGGGACAGGGGGGAGACCCAGTACTTC.

The genes are TRBV6-5 and TRBJ2-7; the D is unclear. CDR3 length equals 11 residues. CDR1 MNHEY and CDR2 SVGAGI come from the germline V gene. Trimming took off 8 bases at V and 9 bases at J, with 14 bases between the two ends. The CDR3 reads CASVDGPRQYF. DNA for the CDR3: TGTGCCAGCGTAGACGGCCCCAGGCAGTACTTC.

The chain recombines TRBV4-1 with TRBJ1-5, with D perhaps TRBD1 (5 bases). The germline gives CDR1 MGHRA, CDR2 YSYEKL. This CDR3 contains 15 residues. The ends were cut back, 1 base at V and 3 bases at J, with 10 bases in the middle. CDR3 protein: CASSQGGQANQPQHF. The CDR3 DNA reads TGCGCCAGCAGCCAAGGGGGCCAGGCCAATCAGCCCCAGCATTTT.

Details on this clone: The germline gene is not matched at one end of the junction; a read error may be the cause. V usage is TRBV7-7 and J usage is TRBJ2-5; unclear D gene. Germline assignment: CDR1 SSHAT and CDR2 FNYEAQ (reference sequence). The CDR3 spans 14 residues. The DNA for the CDR3 is TGTGCTAGCAGCTTAGACCAGTTACAAGAGACCCAGTACTTC. This sequence encodes CASSLDQLQETQYF.

There are a few counts of this clone. The V call is TRBV5-1, the J call TRBJ2-7, with TRBD2 matching 12 bases. The CDR3 is 15 amino acids. With V trimmed by 4 bases and J by 0 bases, 2 bases remained unmatched. Germline V gene data show CDR1 as SGHRS and CDR2 as YFSETQ. The CDR3 loop reads CASSETSGSSYEQYF. CDR3 coding DNA: TGCGCCAGCAGCGAGACTAGCGGGAGCTCCTACGAGCAGTACTTC.

The rearrangement joins TRBV20-1 to TRBJ2-1; D remains unclear. The CDR3 is 11 residues long. V was trimmed by 4 bases and J by 9 bases, leaving 10 bases between them. CDR1 DFQATT and CDR2 SNEGSKA come from the germline V gene (reference sequence). For the CDR3, the DNA is TGCAGTGCTACCATGTCCGGTGAGCAGTTCTTC. It translates to CSATMSGEQFF.

The chain carries TRBV6-1 and TRBJ2-7, with 10 bases lining up with TRBD2. The germline V gene encodes CDR1 MNHNS and CDR2 SASEGT. The CDR3 consists of 15 residues. Trimming took 3 bases from V and 3 from J; bases not matched to a gene: 5. The CDR3 region is CASSDLAGALYEQYF. The CDR3 DNA sequence: TGTGCCAGCAGTGACCTAGCGGGAGCACTCTACGAGCAGTACTTC.

The V gene is TRBV5-1, the J gene TRBJ1-4; D is ambiguous. The CDR3 is 15 amino acids. The germline V gene has CDR1 SGHRS and CDR2 YFSETQ. V was shortened by 0 bases and J by 8 bases, with 14 bases between the two germline ends. The CDR3 loop is CASSLGGASREKLFF. In nucleotides, the CDR3 is TGCGCCAGCAGCTTGGGGGGTGCCAGTCGGGAAAAACTGTTTTTT.

The rearrangement links TRBV27 to TRBJ2-6; no definite D call. The CDR3 totals 14 residues. Trimming shortened V by 0 bases and J by 3 bases, and 3 bases separated the two germline ends. The germline V gene encodes CDR1 MNHEY and CDR2 SMNVEV (reference sequence). The CDR3 nucleotides read TGTGCCAGCAGTTTATCTAATGGGGCCAACGTCCTGACTTTC. This gives the protein CASSLSNGANVLTF.

V and J are TRBV29-1 and TRBJ2-2; possible D gene TRBD2, 7 bases. Germline V gives CDR1 SQVTM, CDR2 ANQGSEA. V lost 3 bases and J lost 7, with 15 bases in between. The CDR3 covers 14 residues. The CDR3 protein is CSVDSGKGGGELFF. The CDR3 region has the DNA TGCAGCGTTGACAGCGGGAAAGGGGGCGGGGAGCTGTTTTTT.

V gene TRBV5-1 combines with J gene TRBJ2-7; 12 bases are shared with TRBD2. This CDR3 comprises 19 residues. Germline V gene lookup returns CDR1 SGHRS and CDR2 YFSETQ. Unmatched junction bases numbered 12, after V lost 2 bases and J lost 0 bases. The CDR3 is CASSFMTSGSPRSSYEQYF. CDR3 in DNA: TGCGCCAGCAGCTTTATGACTAGCGGGAGCCCAAGGAGCTCCTACGAGCAGTACTTC.

This clone has more than one count but fewer than ten. The chain couples TRBV6-1 to TRBJ1-1; D is undetermined. The CDR3 is 14 amino acids. From germline, CDR1 is MNHNS and CDR2 SASEGT. V was trimmed by 6 bases and J by 2 bases, leaving 13 bases between them. This CDR3 reads CASRVWGDNTEAFF. The CDR3 nucleotides read TGTGCCAGCAGAGTATGGGGAGATAACACTGAAGCTTTCTTT.

The chain couples TRBV6-6 to TRBJ2-2, with D perhaps given as TRBD1 or TRBD2 (6 bases each). Germline loops: CDR1 MNHNY, CDR2 SVGAGI (reference sequence). V was cut by 6 bases and J by 7 bases, with 18 bases left in between. The CDR3 covers 15 residues. DNA of the CDR3: TGTGCCAGCAGGGGGGGCGGGAATGCCATCGGGGAGCTGTTTTTT. Translating it yields CASRGGGNAIGELFF.

This clone was seen only a few times. The genes are TRBV5-1 and TRBJ2-7, with 8 nucleotides matching TRBD2. The V and J ends lost 4 bases and 4 bases, in that order; junction bases with no gene match: 10. CDR3 length equals 15 residues. CDR1 and CDR2 (germline): SGHRS, YFSETQ. The CDR3 region is CASSTVAGSVYEQYF. The CDR3, as DNA: TGCGCCAGCAGCACCGTAGCGGGAAGTGTATACGAGCAGTACTTC. Based on the CDR3 plus reference TRBV5-1 and TRBJ2-7, the full variable domain is KAGVTQTPRYLIKTRGQQVTLSCSPISGHRSVSWYQQTPGQGLQFLFEYFSETQRNKGNFPGRFSGRQFSNSRSEMNVSTLELGDSALYLCASSTVAGSVYEQYFGPGTRLTVT.

The chain uses TRBV7-2 and TRBJ2-3, with 10 bases fitting TRBD2. Per the germline V gene, CDR1 is SGHTA and CDR2 is FQGNSA. The CDR3 contains 16 residues. The trim removed 4 bases at V and 2 bases at J, leaving 6 bases unmatched. The CDR3 loop is CASSSRTSGYTDTQYF. CDR3 DNA sequence: TGTGCCAGCAGCTCTAGGACTAGCGGTTACACAGATACGCAGTATTTT.

There are a few counts of this clone. The chain recombines TRBV5-1 with TRBJ2-2; D unclear. Germline values: CDR1 SGHRS, CDR2 YFSETQ. Trimming removed 0 bases at V and 0 bases at J, with 9 bases between. The CDR3 runs 16 residues. In nucleotides, the CDR3 is TGCGCCAGCAGCTTGGGGGCCAGCGCGAACACCGGGGAGCTGTTTTTT. Residues: CASSLGASANTGELFF.

The rearrangement links TRBV7-9 to TRBJ2-1, with 8 bases that match TRBD2. The CDR3 spans 14 residues. Trimming removed 11 bases from V and 9 bases from J; junction bases left unmatched: 15. Germline V CDR1 and CDR2: SEHNR, FQNEAQ (reference sequence). The CDR3 bases are TGTGCCGCTCGAACGGGAGGGACCCCCCCTGAGCAGTTCTTC. It codes for CAARTGGTPPEQFF.

The chain joins TRBV2 to TRBJ2-1, with no clear D. The V and J ends lost 6 bases and 5 bases respectively, with 5 bases between them. The CDR3 covers 11 residues. Germline V gives CDR1 SNHLY, CDR2 FYNNEI. CDR3 residues: CASRENNEQFF. In nucleotides, the CDR3 is TGTGCCAGCAGAGAAAACAATGAGCAGTTCTTC.

The rearrangement links TRBV7-2 to TRBJ2-7; D call uncertain. Trimming removed 5 bases from V and 9 bases from J, with 14 bases in between. Germline CDR1 reads SGHTA; CDR2 reads FQGNSA. The CDR3 totals 12 residues. The CDR3 DNA reads TGTGCCAGCAGCCACGGGCCTGCCGGGCAGTACTTC. This translates into CASSHGPAGQYF.

As concerns this clone: At one end, the junction sequence differs from germline, possibly due to a read error. V and J are TRBV7-7 and TRBJ2-3; possible D gene TRBD2, 5 bases. The V gene's germline CDR1 is SSHAT and CDR2 FNYEAQ (reference sequence). This CDR3 is built from 15 residues. The CDR3 bases are TGTGCTAGCAGCTTAGGGAGCGGAAGCACAGATACGCAGTATTTT. It specifies CASSLGSGSTDTQYF.

The V and J genes are TRBV11-2 and TRBJ2-7; 10 positions match TRBD1. Germline V gives CDR1 SGHAT, CDR2 FQNNGV. This CDR3 region has 15 residues. Germline trimming cut 5 bases from V and 6 bases from J; bases unmatched to any gene: 10. Here the CDR3 reads CASSITGTGEVEQYF. CDR3 DNA sequence: TGTGCCAGCAGCATAACCGGGACAGGGGAAGTCGAGCAGTACTTC.

This chain joins TRBV5-1 and TRBJ2-1; a weak D match, TRBD2 (5 bases). Germline assignment: CDR1 SGHRS and CDR2 YFSETQ. The CDR3 is 13 amino acids. The V end lost 5 bases, the J end lost 4 bases, and 10 bases lay between the germline ends. The CDR3 spells CASRWESYNEQFF. The CDR3 DNA reads TGCGCCAGCAGGTGGGAGTCATACAATGAGCAGTTCTTC.

The chain carries TRBV7-9 and TRBJ2-5, with TRBD2 matching 8 bases. Germline-derived CDR1 and CDR2 are SEHNR and FQNEAQ (reference sequence). Trimming took 0 bases from V and 5 from J; bases not matched to a gene: 11. CDR3 length: 17 amino acids. The CDR3 DNA is TGTGCCAGCAGCTTAGCGGGAGGTAGCGGGAATCGGGAGACCCAGTACTTC. Its protein is CASSLAGGSGNRETQYF.

The V gene is TRBV7-2, the J gene TRBJ2-5, with 10 bases lining up with TRBD2. The CDR3 is 14 amino acids. V gave up 4 bases and J gave up 4 bases; unmatched junction bases: 3. Germline V lookup: CDR1 SGHTA, CDR2 FQGNSA. The CDR3 is CASSYQRGGETQYF. The CDR3 DNA is TGTGCCAGCAGCTACCAGCGGGGGGGAGAGACCCAGTACTTC.

The chain has TRBV2 and TRBJ2-7; perhaps TRBD1 as D (6 bases). CDR1 is SNHLY and CDR2 is FYNNEI in the germline V gene. The CDR3 length is 13 residues. The ends were cut back, 11 bases at V and 0 bases at J, with 14 bases in the middle. The CDR3 nucleotides are TGTGCCGGGGCCTGGACAGACTCCTACGAGCAGTACTTC. This encodes CAGAWTDSYEQYF.

The DNA for the CDR3 is TGCGCCAGCAGCCAAGAAGCTTATAGGGAGACCCAGTACTTC. It yields the protein CASSQEAYRETQYF. V usage is TRBV4-3 and J usage is TRBJ2-5, with D hard to call. Per the germline V gene, CDR1 is LGHNA and CDR2 is YSLEER. Trimming took 0 bases from V and 5 from J, leaving 10 bases between them. The CDR3 runs to 14 residues.

CDR3 sequence: CAWSPLRKETQYF. The CDR3 DNA follows: TGTGCCTGGAGTCCCCTACGGAAAGAGACCCAGTACTTC. This sequence joins TRBV30 and TRBJ2-5, with no clear D. CDR3 length: 13 amino acids. The V end was cut by 2 bases, the J end by 3 bases, with 10 bases between. From germline, CDR1 is GTSNPN and CDR2 SVGIG (reference sequence).

The chain joins TRBV5-1 to TRBJ1-1; 7 positions agree with TRBD1. Germline loops: CDR1 SGHRS, CDR2 YFSETQ. V lost 4 bases, J lost 0 bases, and 3 bases stayed unmatched. The length of the CDR3 is 14 residues. The CDR3 region is CASSRDSMNTEAFF. In DNA, the CDR3 is TGCGCCAGCAGCAGGGACAGCATGAACACTGAAGCTTTCTTT.